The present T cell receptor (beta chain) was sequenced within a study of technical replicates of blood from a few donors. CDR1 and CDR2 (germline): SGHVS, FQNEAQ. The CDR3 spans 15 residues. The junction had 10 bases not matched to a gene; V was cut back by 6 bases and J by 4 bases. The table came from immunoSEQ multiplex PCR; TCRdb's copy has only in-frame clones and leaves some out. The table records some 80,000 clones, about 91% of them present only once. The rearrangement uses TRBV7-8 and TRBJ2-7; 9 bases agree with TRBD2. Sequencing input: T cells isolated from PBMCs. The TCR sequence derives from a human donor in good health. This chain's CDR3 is CASRPRASGNYEQYF. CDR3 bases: TGTGCCAGCAGGCCTAGGGCTAGCGGGAATTACGAGCAGTACTTC.